This TCR beta chain emerged from a study of PD-L1 blockade in urothelial cancer. Study-level information: Men with urothelial cancer arising in the bladder made up about 85% of the roughly 30 patients. Anywhere from 0 to 3 prior chemotherapy regimens had been received by patients. Blood-derived samples held a median around 130,000 T cells.

This sample's time point: peripheral blood 6 weeks after treatment start. The CDR3 loop spans 15 amino acids. Trimming cost V 5 bases and J 4 bases; bases outside gene matches: 9. Looked up from germline, CDR1 is MNHEY and CDR2 is SVGAGI. The protocol was immunoSEQ multiplex PCR, while the TCRdb copy is restricted to in-frame clones and leaves out a portion. The table has about 120,000 clones, about 89% seen once. The gene calls are TRBV6-5 and TRBJ1-1, with TRBD1 identical over 8 bases. The sample consisted of PBMCs, taken around atezolizumab (anti-PD-L1) treatment. The source is a man in his fifties or sixties with urothelial cancer. The CDR3 nucleotides read TGTGCCAGCAGTCGAGCGGGGCAGGGGGCCACTGAAGCTTTCTTT. Translating it yields CASSRAGQGATEAFF.